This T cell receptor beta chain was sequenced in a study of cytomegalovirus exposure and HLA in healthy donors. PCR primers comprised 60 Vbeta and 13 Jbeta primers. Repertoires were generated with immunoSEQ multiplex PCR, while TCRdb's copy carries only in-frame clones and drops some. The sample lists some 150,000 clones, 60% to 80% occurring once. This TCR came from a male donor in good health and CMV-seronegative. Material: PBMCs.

CDR3 coding DNA: TGTGCCGGTAGAGGGGGATCCTATAATTCACCCCTCCACTTT. Residues: CAGRGGSYNSPLHF. This chain uses TRBV7-2 with TRBJ1-6, with D perhaps TRBD1 (6 bases). Germline V lookup: CDR1 SGHTA, CDR2 FQGNSA. The CDR3 is made up of 14 amino acids. V lost 11 bases to trimming and J lost 1 base, with 12 bases between them.